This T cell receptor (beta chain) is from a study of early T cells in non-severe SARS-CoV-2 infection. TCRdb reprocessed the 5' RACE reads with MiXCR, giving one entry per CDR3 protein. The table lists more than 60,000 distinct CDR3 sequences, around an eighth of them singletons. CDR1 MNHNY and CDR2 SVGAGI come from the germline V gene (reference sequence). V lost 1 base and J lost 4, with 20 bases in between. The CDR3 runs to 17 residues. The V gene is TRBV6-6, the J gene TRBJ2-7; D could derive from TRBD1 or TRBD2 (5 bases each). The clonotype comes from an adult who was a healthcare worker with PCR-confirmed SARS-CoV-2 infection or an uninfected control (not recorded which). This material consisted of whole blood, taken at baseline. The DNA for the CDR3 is TGTGCCAGCAGTTACTGGGCCCGAGGGGCAGGGCTTTACGAGCAGTACTTC. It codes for CASSYWARGAGLYEQYF.